A single sample is the source of the 17 T cell receptor beta chains below, sequenced in a study of blood T cells in healthy people across ages. Sample-barcoded 5' priming and a J-beta primer mix drove a second PCR of 7 to 11 cycles. MiXCR, applied by TCRdb to the 5' RACE reads, yields one record per CDR3 protein. This table holds about 780,000 distinct CDR3 sequences, approximately 24% found once. The same sample was also studied in work on T cells of mothers and their children.

Sequencing was done on a sample of blood. The receptors originated from a boy younger than 18 in good health.

The chain uses TRBV6-5 and TRBJ1-2; no clear D gene. V was trimmed by 5 bases and J by 5 bases, leaving 12 bases between them. CDR3 size: 13 residues. Germline CDR1 reads MNHEY; CDR2 reads SVGAGI. The CDR3: CASSRTQLYGYTF. Here the CDR3 DNA reads TGTGCCAGCAGTCGGACCCAGTTATATGGCTACACCTTC.

The chain joins TRBV4-1 to TRBJ1-2; D is possibly TRBD1 (5 bases). Trimming removed 4 bases from V and 7 bases from J, with 13 bases in between. Germline values: CDR1 MGHRA, CDR2 YSYEKL. The CDR3 is 13 residues long. This CDR3 is CASSPGGSGGYTF. CDR3 nucleotide sequence: TGCGCCAGCAGCCCCGGGGGATCGGGTGGCTACACCTTC.

This chain uses TRBV7-9 with TRBJ1-2; possibly TRBD1 for D (6 bases). This CDR3 spans 13 amino acids. V lost 4 bases to trimming and J lost 8 bases, with 14 bases between them. Germline V lookup: CDR1 SEHNR, CDR2 FQNEAQ (reference sequence). In DNA form, the CDR3 reads TGTGCCAGCAGCTCGAGGGGGGGATACGGCTACACCTTC. Translated, it gives CASSSRGGYGYTF.

The CDR3 DNA follows: TGCAGCGTTGAAGATAGGGCTAGCGGGCGCACAGATACGCAGTATTTT. This codes for CSVEDRASGRTDTQYF. This chain links TRBV29-1 with TRBJ2-3; TRBD2 matches 8 bases. The junction had 6 bases not matched to a gene; V was cut back by 0 bases and J by 1 base. Per germline, CDR1 SQVTM and CDR2 ANQGSEA. The CDR3 contains 16 residues.

This clonotype is termed medium-sized (0.01 to 0.1%). This chain uses TRBV5-1 with TRBJ2-1; the match to TRBD1 covers 10 bases. Germline V gene sequence: CDR1 SGHRS, CDR2 YFSETQ. The CDR3 is 15 residues long. The ends lost 4 bases at V and 2 bases at J; junction bases unmatched: 3. The DNA of the CDR3 is TGCGCCAGCAGCACAGGACAGGGGGCCTACAATGAGCAGTTCTTC. Residues: CASSTGQGAYNEQFF.

This clonotype has a handful of counts. The J gene is TRBJ2-7, the V gene TRBV19, with D possibly being TRBD1 (6 bases). Germline CDR1 and CDR2: LNHDA and SQIVND (reference sequence). The CDR3 contains 15 residues. V shed 4 bases and J shed 3 bases, with 16 bases lying between them. The CDR3 region has the DNA TGTGCCAGTAGTACCGGGACAACCTGGAGCTACGAGCAGTACTTC. Translation gives CASSTGTTWSYEQYF.

Many counts were recorded for this clonotype. This chain uses TRBV2 with TRBJ2-7; a weak D match, TRBD2 (5 bases). This CDR3 is 11 amino acids long. Germline loops: CDR1 SNHLY, CDR2 FYNNEI. The V end was cut by 7 bases, the J end by 4 bases, with 8 bases between. Written as DNA, the CDR3 is TGTGCCAGCACCCCGGGGTACGAGCAGTACTTC. Translation gives CASTPGYEQYF.

The table lists this clonotype with a few counts. The chain couples TRBV7-8 to TRBJ2-3, with 9 bases lining up with TRBD1. The CDR3 runs to 15 residues. Germline-derived CDR1 and CDR2 are SGHVS and FQNEAQ. Trimming removed 5 bases from V and 6 bases from J; junction bases left unmatched: 9. The CDR3 DNA reads TGTGCCAGCAGCGAACAGGGGGCGATGATGGATACGCAGTATTTT. Its translation is CASSEQGAMMDTQYF. Full variable domain (outside the CDR3, taken from reference TRBV7-8 and TRBJ2-3): GAGVSQSPRYKVAKRGQDVALRCDPISGHVSLFWYQQALGQGPEFLTYFQNEAQLDKSGLPSDRFFAERPEGSVSTLKIQRTQQEDSAVYLCASSEQGAMMDTQYFGPGTRLTVL.

This clonotype was detected a few times. The chain is built from TRBV7-6 and TRBJ2-1; TRBD2 matches 9 bases. Per germline, CDR1 SGHVS and CDR2 FNYEAQ. V was clipped by 4 bases and J by 0 bases; unmatched bases: 10. This CDR3 is 18 amino acids long. The CDR3 nucleotides are TGTGCCAGCAGCTCATCCCTTAGCGGGGGCCACTCCTACAATGAGCAGTTCTTC. Its protein is CASSSSLSGGHSYNEQFF.

This clonotype was found a few times. The rearrangement uses TRBV5-1 and TRBJ2-2; D ambiguous. V gave up 4 bases and J gave up 4 bases, with 11 bases separating them. The CDR3 totals 14 residues. Germline V gene lookup returns CDR1 SGHRS and CDR2 YFSETQ. The CDR3 DNA is TGCGCCAGCAGCCAAACTTCAGGCACCGGGGAGCTGTTTTTT. It translates to CASSQTSGTGELFF.

This clonotype came up a few times. This chain connects TRBV28 to TRBJ2-5, with 8 bases matching TRBD2. The CDR3 loop spans 15 amino acids. The trim removed 7 bases at V and 7 bases at J, leaving 14 bases unmatched. CDR1 and CDR2 from the germline V gene are MDHEN and SYDVKM. The CDR3 bases are TGTGCCAGCACCGGGGGGGCCCCCGAGGTTGCGACCCAGTACTTC. Amino acids: CASTGGAPEVATQYF. Using reference TRBV28 and TRBJ2-5 for the parts outside the CDR3, the full variable domain is DVKVTQSSRYLVKRTGEKVFLECVQDMDHENMFWYRQDPGLGLRLIYFSYDVKMKEKGDIPEGYSVSREKKERFSLILESASTNQTSMYLCASTGGAPEVATQYFGPGTRLLVL.

This rearrangement joins TRBV7-9 to TRBJ2-5, with 7 bases identical to TRBD2. After removal of 3 bases from V and 7 bases from J, the junction contained 5 bases not matched to a gene. Germline CDR1 is SEHNR and CDR2 is FQNEAQ (reference sequence). This CDR3 contains 13 residues. This CDR3 reads CASSLGRGVTQYF. In DNA, the CDR3 is TGTGCCAGCAGCTTGGGACGGGGGGTGACCCAGTACTTC.

This clonotype was counted between two and nine times. This chain joins TRBV11-2 and TRBJ1-6, with no clear D. Between the trimmed V and J ends, which lost 2 bases and 10 bases, there was a span of 12 bases. The CDR3 contains 14 residues. In germline, CDR1 is SGHAT, CDR2 FQNNGV. As DNA, the CDR3 is TGTGCCAGCAGCTTACCTCCCCCGGGCTCACCCCTCCACTTT. Protein: CASSLPPPGSPLHF.

The chain couples TRBV29-1 to TRBJ2-3, with 11 bases lining up with TRBD2. With 4 bases clipped from V and 1 base from J, the junction kept 4 bases outside the gene matches. Germline loops: CDR1 SQVTM, CDR2 ANQGSEA. The CDR3 totals 15 residues. CDR3 bases: TGCAGCGTTGTCCTAGCGGGAGGTGGCACAGATACGCAGTATTTT. It codes for CSVVLAGGGTDTQYF.

This clonotype was seen many times. The gene calls are TRBV12-3 or TRBV12-4 and TRBJ1-6, with a possible D match to TRBD1 (5 bases). Trimming pared 3 bases from V and 16 bases from J, leaving 13 bases between. There are 12 residues in the CDR3. CDR3 protein: CASSLDGGGLHF. The CDR3 bases are TGTGCCAGCAGTTTGGACGGGGGGGGACTCCACTTT.

The chain recombines TRBV9 with TRBJ1-1; D gene unclear. The CDR3 is 13 residues long. The germline V gene encodes CDR1 SGDLS and CDR2 YYNGEE. The V end lost 4 bases, the J end lost 11 bases, and 18 bases lay between the germline ends. CDR3 bases: TGTGCCAGCAGCCGCGCGGGTAGCGCTGTCGCTTTCTTT. Its protein is CASSRAGSAVAFF.

In its sample, this clonotype was seen a few times. V gene TRBV28 combines with J gene TRBJ2-7, with D hard to call. Trimming left V 3 bases short and J 3 bases short, with 12 bases between. Germline V gene lookup returns CDR1 MDHEN and CDR2 SYDVKM. The CDR3 length is 14 residues. The CDR3 bases are TGTGCCAGCAGTTTCGAGGCCTCACTCTACGAGCAGTACTTC. This translates into CASSFEASLYEQYF.